The entry that follows covers one T cell receptor beta chain sequence. Antigen unknown. This sample is drawn from a study of identifying expanded T cells in peripheral blood. Study observations and caveats: About 1.2 clones differed between technical replicates, versus approximately 16 and 20 over time.

Sequencing was performed with immunoSEQ multiplex PCR; in TCRdb, only in-frame clones are kept and a portion is missing. In the table there are roughly 130,000 clones, 75% to 90% of which are singletons. Specimen: blood. The TCR originated in a person aged 18-69 years in good health.

CDR3 sequence: CASREGQDVNEQFF. In DNA, the CDR3 is TGTGCCAGTAGGGAAGGACAGGATGTAAATGAGCAGTTCTTC. J is TRBJ2-1 and V is TRBV19; 7 positions agree with TRBD1. This CDR3 region has 14 residues. Trimming at V came to 6 bases and at J to 7 bases, leaving 9 bases not matched to a gene. From germline, CDR1 is LNHDA and CDR2 SQIVND (reference sequence).